Following are 28 T cell receptor beta chains from one sample sequenced in a study of T cells in Graves' hyperthyroidism and ophthalmopathy (dated by TCRdb to between 2018 and 2021). The receptor library was made with multiplex PCR. Sequencing was performed on an Illumina HiSeq 2000. TCR beta CDR3 regions were amplified from RNA transcripts. The first round of RT-PCR for the TCR CDR3 was performed with the HTBI primer set and the Qiagen OneStep RT-PCR kit. The public sequencing data were trimmed at Q25 with fastp and processed into clonotypes with MiXCR by TCRdb, which kept only in-frame beta chains. Here each entry gathers all rows of one CDR3 protein and keeps the most common genes and DNA. Within this sample are hundreds of thousands of distinct CDR3 sequences, with roughly 45% of them counted one time only. 6.5% to 9% of the sample rests with the top ten. The material sequenced was peripheral blood or thyroid tissue (not recorded which). The receptors originated from an adult man with Graves' disease, either hyperthyroidism or ophthalmopathy (not recorded which).

This clonotype was detected a few times. The genes are TRBV15 and TRBJ1-3; D is ambiguous. The germline CDR1 and CDR2 sequences are LNHNV and YYDKDF (reference sequence). Trimming took 0 bases from V and 0 from J, leaving 6 bases between them. The CDR3 totals 15 residues. The CDR3, as DNA: TGTGCCACCAGCAGAGATTATGACTCTGGAAACACCATATATTTT. Translated, it gives CATSRDYDSGNTIYF. The full variable domain, with the rest looked up from reference TRBV15 and TRBJ1-3, is DAMVIQNPRYQVTQFGKPVTLSCSQTLNHNVMYWYQQKSSQAPKLLFHYYDKDFNNEADTPDNFQSRRPNTSFCFLDIRSPGLGDTAMYLCATSRDYDSGNTIYFGEGSWLTVV.

The CDR3 reads CASPPGTGAPGANVLTF. CDR3 nucleotide sequence: TGTGCCAGCCCCCCCGGGACAGGGGCCCCTGGGGCCAACGTCCTGACTTTC. The chain uses TRBV11-2 and TRBJ2-6; 10 bases are shared with TRBD1. V trimming: 8 bases; J trimming: 2 bases; junction bases outside the gene matches: 9. The CDR3 contains 17 residues. Germline V gene lookup returns CDR1 SGHAT and CDR2 FQNNGV.

The V call is TRBV29-1, the J call TRBJ2-7, with a possible D match to TRBD2 (5 bases). This CDR3 spans 11 amino acids. Germline CDR1 SQVTM, CDR2 ANQGSEA. DNA for the CDR3: TGCAGTGATACCGGGACCTACGAGCAGTACTTC. Translation gives CSDTGTYEQYF.

A few counts support this clonotype. A much more abundant neighbour one base away suggests this may be a read error. This sequence joins TRBV7-9 and TRBJ1-2; D ambiguous. Between the trimmed V and J ends, which lost 2 bases and 6 bases, there was a span of 4 bases. The CDR3 length is 11 residues. Per germline, CDR1 SEHNR and CDR2 FQNEAQ (reference sequence). DNA for the CDR3: TGTGCCAGCAGCTTAATGGATGGCTACACCTTC. It is translated as CASSLMDGYTF.

The V gene is TRBV30, the J gene TRBJ1-6; a possible D gene is TRBD1 (5 bases). The CDR3 extends over 13 amino acids. Looked up from germline, CDR1 is GTSNPN and CDR2 is SVGIG (reference sequence). V was trimmed by 0 bases and J by 7 bases, leaving 7 bases between them. The CDR3 loop reads CAWSVGTNSPLHF. The CDR3 DNA follows: TGTGCCTGGAGTGTAGGGACCAATTCACCCCTCCACTTT. The variable domain in full, completed from reference TRBV30 and TRBJ1-6, reads SQTIHQWPATLVQPVGSPLSLECTVEGTSNPNLYWYRQAAGRGLQLLFYSVGIGQISSEVPQNLSASRPQDRQFILSSKKLLLSDSGFYLCAWSVGTNSPLHFGNGTRLTVT.

The V gene is TRBV15, the J gene TRBJ1-3; weak D call: TRBD1 (5 bases). The CDR3 runs 16 residues. V dropped 4 bases and J dropped 0 bases, with 13 bases sitting between them. Germline CDR1 and CDR2: LNHNV and YYDKDF (reference sequence). As DNA, the CDR3 is TGTGCCACCAGCACGGCCGGGACGATCTCTGGAAACACCATATATTTT. This translates into CATSTAGTISGNTIYF. The full variable domain, its missing parts supplied by reference TRBV15 and TRBJ1-3, is DAMVIQNPRYQVTQFGKPVTLSCSQTLNHNVMYWYQQKSSQAPKLLFHYYDKDFNNEADTPDNFQSRRPNTSFCFLDIRSPGLGDTAMYLCATSTAGTISGNTIYFGEGSWLTVV.

In this sample, this clonotype turned up many times. CDR3 DNA sequence: TGCAGCGTTGAATCGGGCGGGGAATATGGCTACACCTTC. It codes for CSVESGGEYGYTF. The chain recombines TRBV29-1 with TRBJ1-2; D remains unclear. The CDR3 spans 13 residues. Germline V CDR1 and CDR2: SQVTM, ANQGSEA. Trimming stripped 2 bases from V and 5 bases from J, with 12 bases between.

This sequence joins TRBV29-1 and TRBJ2-7; possible D gene TRBD1, 5 bases. Deletions cut 4 bases from V and 6 bases from J, with 10 bases between. Germline-derived CDR1 and CDR2 are SQVTM and ANQGSEA. The CDR3 loop spans 11 amino acids. CDR3 sequence reads: CSVGRGGEQYF. In DNA form, the CDR3 reads TGCAGCGTTGGAAGGGGCGGCGAGCAGTACTTC.

Remarks on this clonotype: A read error may produce the germline difference seen at one junction end. The rearrangement joins TRBV29-1 to TRBJ2-7, with D unclear. Germline V gene lookup returns CDR1 SQVTM and CDR2 ANQGSEA. The CDR3 contains 13 residues. CDR3 loop: CGVILRSTYEQYF. The DNA for the CDR3 is TGCGGCGTTATTCTGCGGTCTACCTACGAGCAGTACTTC.

This clonotype was observed a few times. The gene calls are TRBV9 and TRBJ2-5; TRBD2 matches at 8 bases. Unmatched junction bases numbered 4, after V lost 0 bases and J lost 0 bases. The length of the CDR3 is 16 residues. CDR1 and CDR2 (germline): SGDLS, YYNGEE. The CDR3 spells CASSVDSGGNQETQYF. DNA of the CDR3: TGTGCCAGCAGCGTAGACAGCGGGGGAAACCAAGAGACCCAGTACTTC.

The V gene is TRBV6-6, the J gene TRBJ1-2, with 8 bases aligning to TRBD1. The junction had 13 bases not matched to a gene; V was cut back by 8 bases and J by 5 bases. The length of the CDR3 is 15 residues. Germline CDR1 is MNHNY and CDR2 is SVGAGI (reference sequence). The CDR3 reads CASCEGTGDSYGYTF. DNA for the CDR3: TGTGCCAGCTGCGAAGGGACAGGAGACTCTTATGGCTACACCTTC.

The CDR3 sequence: CASSIVPSSEQYF. DNA of the CDR3: TGTGCCAGTAGTATAGTGCCTTCCAGCGAGCAGTACTTC. The chain has TRBV19 and TRBJ2-7; D unresolved. The CDR3 runs to 13 residues. Germline CDR1 reads LNHDA; CDR2 reads SQIVND (reference sequence). The germline V and J ends were trimmed by 1 base and 6 bases, with 10 bases remaining between them.

The V call is TRBV24-1, the J call TRBJ1-4; no clear D gene. CDR3 size: 13 residues. The ends were cut back, 7 bases at V and 5 bases at J, with 10 bases in the middle. The V gene's germline CDR1 is KGHDR and CDR2 SFDVKD. The CDR3 region has the DNA TGTGCCACCAGCCTGATCATCAATGAAAAACTGTTTTTT. Protein: CATSLIINEKLFF.

This clonotype was found a few times. The chain joins TRBV5-1 to TRBJ2-7; D is ambiguous. Germline V gene sequence: CDR1 SGHRS, CDR2 YFSETQ. CDR3 length equals 14 residues. Trimming shortened V by 0 bases and J by 0 bases, and 7 bases separated the two germline ends. CDR3 in DNA: TGCGCCAGCAGCTTGGTGCTCAGCTCCTACGAGCAGTACTTC. It codes for CASSLVLSSYEQYF.

In regard to this clonotype: No conserved phenylalanine or tryptophan ends this CDR3, so it is likely a read error. The DNA is left out, because the CDR3 cannot be placed on it with certainty; the CDR3 is given as TCRdb lists it. The chain employs TRBV7-9 and TRBJ1-4; TRBD1 is taken as the D call from the table, unchecked against the DNA. From its first to its last residue, the CDR3 has 10 amino acids. Germline V gene data show CDR1 as SEHNR and CDR2 as FQNEAQ (reference sequence). CDR3 in amino acids: CASSFDGGPY.

This chain links TRBV20-1 with TRBJ1-5; D perhaps matches TRBD1 (5 bases). The CDR3 consists of 16 residues. CDR1 DFQATT and CDR2 SNEGSKA come from the germline V gene (reference sequence). V lost 3 bases to trimming and J lost 6 bases, with 21 bases between them. Written as DNA, the CDR3 is TGCAGTGCTAGTTCCCGGTTGGAGGGGCGATTTCAGCCCCAGCATTTT. Amino acids: CSASSRLEGRFQPQHF.

This clonotype turned up a few times. The chain combines TRBV13 with TRBJ1-1; perhaps TRBD1 as D (5 bases). From germline, CDR1 is PRHDT and CDR2 FYEKMQ (reference sequence). V lost 5 bases, J lost 7 bases, and 11 bases lay in between. The CDR3 sequence is 12 residues long. In DNA form, the CDR3 reads TGTGCCAGCAGCATTTCGACAGATGAAGCTTTCTTT. Translation: CASSISTDEAFF.

This rearrangement joins TRBV29-1 to TRBJ1-2, with a possible D match to TRBD1 (6 bases). This CDR3 is built from 12 residues. V was pared by 4 bases and J by 7 bases, with 13 bases between. The germline V gene has CDR1 SQVTM and CDR2 ANQGSEA. CDR3 nucleotides: TGCAGCGTTGCGGGGGGCAGCGGTGGCTACACCTTC. Translating it yields CSVAGGSGGYTF.

This clonotype was counted at least ten times. The chain carries TRBV24-1 and TRBJ1-1; possible D gene TRBD1, 5 bases. This CDR3 spans 15 amino acids. The ends were cut back, 4 bases at V and 1 base at J, with 12 bases in the middle. In germline, CDR1 is KGHDR, CDR2 SFDVKD. The CDR3 bases are TGTGCCACCAGTGACTCGGGACTTACGAACACTGAAGCTTTCTTT. Translating it yields CATSDSGLTNTEAFF.

The J gene is TRBJ2-5, the V gene TRBV20-1, with TRBD2 identical over 14 bases. Germline V gene data show CDR1 as DFQATT and CDR2 as SNEGSKA (reference sequence). CDR3 length: 17 residues. The J segment lost 2 bases and the V segment lost 1 base, leaving 6 bases of the junction unmatched. CDR3 sequence: CSARGPRLAGGQETQYF. The CDR3 DNA reads as TGCAGTGCTAGAGGACCCCGACTAGCGGGAGGGCAAGAGACCCAGTACTTC.

V gene TRBV7-9 combines with J gene TRBJ1-5; 11 nucleotides match TRBD1. Germline-derived CDR1 and CDR2 are SEHNR and FQNEAQ (reference sequence). After removal of 1 base from V and 0 bases from J, the junction contained 5 bases not matched to a gene. The CDR3 runs to 18 residues. CDR3: CASSLGTGGVGSNQPQHF. The CDR3 nucleotides read TGTGCCAGCAGCTTAGGGACAGGGGGCGTCGGTAGCAATCAGCCCCAGCATTTT. The full variable domain, with the rest looked up from reference TRBV7-9 and TRBJ1-5, is DTGVSQNPRHKITKRGQNVTFRCDPISEHNRLYWYRQTLGQGPEFLTYFQNEAQLEKSRLLSDRFSAERPKGSFSTLEIQRTEQGDSAMYLCASSLGTGGVGSNQPQHFGDGTRLSIL.

This chain connects TRBV11-2 to TRBJ1-6, with a possible D match to TRBD1 (5 bases). V was trimmed by 5 bases and J by 9 bases, leaving 20 bases between them. The CDR3 is made up of 16 amino acids. CDR1 and CDR2 from the germline V gene are SGHAT and FQNNGV. The CDR3 nucleotides are TGTGCCAGCAGCCAAGACATCGGGACCCTAGGTTCACCCCTCCACTTT. Translated: CASSQDIGTLGSPLHF. Based on the CDR3 plus reference TRBV11-2 and TRBJ1-6, the full variable domain is EAGVAQSPRYKIIEKRQSVAFWCNPISGHATLYWYQQILGQGPKLLIQFQNNGVVDDSQLPKDRFSAERLKGVDSTLKIQPAKLEDSAVYLCASSQDIGTLGSPLHFGNGTRLTVT.

This clonotype showed up many times. The rearrangement uses TRBV2 and TRBJ1-4; D call uncertain. Trimming left V 3 bases short and J 8 bases short, with 13 bases between. CDR3 length: 14 residues. Germline V CDR1 and CDR2: SNHLY, FYNNEI. The CDR3 DNA is TGTGCCAGCAGTGATGGAGGATTCGGCGAAAAACTGTTTTTT. Residues: CASSDGGFGEKLFF. Full variable domain (outside the CDR3, taken from reference TRBV2 and TRBJ1-4): EPEVTQTPSHQVTQMGQEVILRCVPISNHLYFYWYRQILGQKVEFLVSFYNNEISEKSEIFDDQFSVERPDGSNFTLKIRSTKLEDSAMYFCASSDGGFGEKLFFGSGTQLSVL.

This clonotype was counted many times. V is TRBV2 and J is TRBJ2-5, with 10 bases that match TRBD2. Trimming at V came to 6 bases and at J to 5 bases, leaving 6 bases not matched to a gene. Germline V gene lookup returns CDR1 SNHLY and CDR2 FYNNEI. The CDR3 length is 14 residues. CDR3 bases: TGTGCCAGCAGGCGAGCGGGGGGGCAGGAGACCCAGTACTTC. This encodes CASRRAGGQETQYF.

This clonotype has only a few counts. The V call is TRBV19, the J call TRBJ2-2; D is undetermined. The germline V gene has CDR1 LNHDA and CDR2 SQIVND (reference sequence). The CDR3 loop spans 13 amino acids. V lost 2 bases to trimming and J lost 6 bases, with 7 bases between them. The CDR3 sequence: CASSISRSGELFF. The CDR3 DNA follows: TGTGCCAGTAGTATATCGAGGTCCGGGGAGCTGTTTTTT.

This clonotype has more than one count but fewer than ten. The rearrangement joins TRBV5-6 to TRBJ2-7; D is unclear. This CDR3 has 15 residues. Trimming stripped 4 bases from V and 0 bases from J, with 14 bases between. Germline loops: CDR1 SGHDT, CDR2 YYEEEE. CDR3 protein: CASSLWPLTSYEQYF. The CDR3 nucleotides read TGTGCCAGCAGCCTTTGGCCTCTAACCTCCTACGAGCAGTACTTC. The full variable domain, in which reference TRBV5-6 and TRBJ2-7 provide the parts outside the CDR3, is DAGVTQSPTHLIKTRGQQVTLRCSPKSGHDTVSWYQQALGQGPQFIFQYYEEEERQRGNFPDRFSGHQFPNYSSELNVNALLLGDSALYLCASSLWPLTSYEQYFGPGTRLTVT.

This clonotype was counted only a few times. This chain links TRBV5-1 with TRBJ1-6, with 7 bases fitting TRBD1. CDR1 is SGHRS, CDR2 YFSETQ, per germline. V lost 3 bases to trimming and J lost 4 bases; unmatched junction nucleotides: 4. This CDR3 is built from 15 residues. CDR3 residues: CASSSTTGYNSPLHF. The CDR3 nucleotides read TGCGCCAGCAGCTCAACGACAGGGTATAATTCACCCCTCCACTTT. The full variable domain, with the rest looked up from reference TRBV5-1 and TRBJ1-6, is KAGVTQTPRYLIKTRGQQVTLSCSPISGHRSVSWYQQTPGQGLQFLFEYFSETQRNKGNFPGRFSGRQFSNSRSEMNVSTLELGDSALYLCASSSTTGYNSPLHFGNGTRLTVT.

This clonotype has just a few counts. The chain carries TRBV7-2 and TRBJ1-5; D is unresolved. Germline lookup yields CDR1 SGHTA and CDR2 FQGNSA. This CDR3 has 12 residues. V was cut by 7 bases and J by 3 bases, with 7 bases left in between. In DNA, the CDR3 is TGTGCCAGCACTCTTATCAATCAGCCCCAGCATTTT. Its translation is CASTLINQPQHF.